This section outlines one TCR beta chain sequence together with its context. The sample is drawn from a study of T cells after yellow fever vaccination. Trimming stripped 7 bases from V and 2 bases from J, with 14 bases between. The CDR3 is 14 amino acids. The germline gives CDR1 SGHTA, CDR2 FQGNSA. TCRdb recomputed calls from the 5' RACE reads with MiXCR, one row per CDR3 protein. The data hold roughly 400,000 distinct CDR3 sequences, with roughly a sixth observed a single time. The receptor comes from a young man who received the YFV17D yellow fever vaccine. Sequenced material: PBMCs, taken before the yellow fever booster vaccination. The rearrangement joins TRBV7-2 to TRBJ1-2, with a tentative D call TRBD1 (6 bases). In DNA form, the CDR3 reads TGTGCCAGCACCCCAAGGGGGGGGAACTATGGCTACACCTTC. Protein: CASTPRGGNYGYTF. Complete variable domain (other parts from reference TRBV7-2 and TRBJ1-2): GAGVSQSPSNKVTEKGKDVELRCDPISGHTALYWYRQSLGQGLEFLIYFQGNSAPDKSGLPSDRFSAERTGGSVSTLTIQRTQQEDSAVYLCASTPRGGNYGYTFGSGTRLTVV.